This TCR beta chain is drawn from a study of blood T cell repertoires in COVID-19. There are 16 residues in the CDR3. Germline values: CDR1 SQVTM, CDR2 ANQGSEA. The V and J ends lost 7 bases and 3 bases, in that order; junction bases with no gene match: 12. Authors' methods: Estimation of nucleated cell counts relied on the amplification of reference gene primers. Sequencing used immunoSEQ multiplex PCR; TCRdb keeps in-frame clones, though not all of them. The V and J calls and clone size come from that table; D and trimming were worked out from the DNA. The table has about 190,000 clones, about 80% seen once; the top ten hold approximately 7.8%.

The sample consisted of peripheral blood. The sequence was obtained from a woman in her fifties or sixties with COVID-19, enrolled during active disease. This chain joins TRBV29-1 and TRBJ2-3; TRBD2 matches at 11 bases. This CDR3 is CSATGLAGTPTDTQYF. In DNA form, the CDR3 reads TGCAGCGCCACCGGACTAGCGGGTACCCCTACAGATACGCAGTATTTT.